These T cell receptor beta chains were read from a single sample in a study of blood T cells in healthy people across ages. TCRdb recomputed calls from the 5' RACE reads with MiXCR, one row per CDR3 protein. The top ten hold about 42% of the sample, which has hundreds of thousands of distinct CDR3 sequences, roughly 50% seen once. The sequenced sample consisted of blood. The receptors shown here come from an elderly man in good health. The CDR3 runs from the conserved cysteine through the conserved F or W. Fields, in order: D gene, V gene, J gene, clone size, CDR3 protein, CDR3 DNA. D genes are given only for firm matches. Clone size is not always given. Where it is, it says once, few, many or a class for expanded clones.

D: TRBD2; V: TRBV6-2/TRBV6-3; J: TRBJ2-1; size: few; CDR3: CASSRTSGRGYNEQFF; DNA: TGTGCCAGCAGTCGGACTAGCGGGAGGGGGTACAATGAGCAGTTCTTC
D: NA; V: TRBV7-9; J: TRBJ2-7; size: NA; CDR3: CASLRTTYEQYF; DNA: TGTGCCAGCCTCCGGACAACCTACGAGCAGTACTTC
D: NA; V: TRBV11-1; J: TRBJ2-3; size: few; CDR3: CASSHLSDRYAYF; DNA: TGTGCCAGCAGCCATCTGAGTGACAGATACGCGTATTTT
D: NA; V: TRBV12-3/TRBV12-4; J: TRBJ2-3; size: NA; CDR3: CASSYSTAGHRYAYF; DNA: TGTGCCAGCAGTTATAGCACCGCCGGGCACAGATACGCGTATTTT
D: TRBD2; V: TRBV13; J: TRBJ2-5; size: few; CDR3: CASSVRTSGRAQETQYF; DNA: TGTGCCAGCAGCGTCAGGACTAGCGGGAGGGCCCAGGAGACCCAGTACTTC
D: NA; V: TRBV7-2; J: TRBJ2-2; size: NA; CDR3: CASSRTGRVRNTEELFF; DNA: TGTGCCAGCAGCAGGACAGGGAGGGTACGAAACACCGAGGAGCTGTTTTTT
D: NA; V: TRBV24-1; J: TRBJ2-5; size: few; CDR3: CATSPGTHREETQYF; DNA: TGTGCCACCTCCCCCGGGACTCATCGGGAAGAGACCCAGTACTTC
D: NA; V: TRBV29-1; J: TRBJ2-7; size: NA; CDR3: CSVEGQGTREQYF; DNA: TGCAGCGTTGAGGGGCAGGGAACTCGGGAGCAGTACTTC
D: NA; V: TRBV15; J: TRBJ2-3; size: NA; CDR3: CATSGGFTQYF; DNA: TGTGCCACCAGCGGGGGGTTTACGCAGTATTTT
D: NA; V: TRBV12-3/TRBV12-4; J: TRBJ2-7; size: many; CDR3: CASSTNPNSYEQYF; DNA: TGTGCCAGCAGTACAAACCCCAATTCCTACGAGCAGTACTTC
D: NA; V: TRBV7-9; J: TRBJ2-7; size: few; CDR3: CASSTGTASQYF; DNA: TGTGCCAGCAGCACGGGAACCGCGTCCCAGTACTTC
D: NA; V: TRBV12-3/TRBV12-4; J: TRBJ2-7; size: few; CDR3: CASSSPGPGRNEQYF; DNA: TGTGCCAGCAGTTCTCCTGGACCAGGCAGGAACGAGCAGTACTTC
D: TRBD2; V: TRBV12-3/TRBV12-4; J: TRBJ2-1; size: NA; CDR3: CASSYLSWREVYNEQFF; DNA: TGTGCCAGCAGCTACCTCTCGTGGCGGGAGGTCTACAATGAGCAGTTCTTC
D: TRBD2; V: TRBV27; J: TRBJ2-5; size: NA; CDR3: CASSLYPPSGSGRVVKQYF; DNA: TGTGCCAGCAGTTTATATCCCCCAAGCGGGAGCGGGAGGGTGGTTAAGCAGTACTTC
D: NA; V: TRBV5-1; J: TRBJ2-1; size: NA; CDR3: CASNPQGQSYNEQFF; DNA: TGCGCCAGCAATCCCCAAGGTCAATCCTACAATGAGCAGTTCTTC
D: NA; V: TRBV2; J: TRBJ1-2; size: NA; CDR3: CASSEEGIQANGYTF; DNA: TGTGCCAGCAGTGAAGAAGGCATCCAGGCCAATGGCTACACCTTC
D: TRBD2; V: TRBV24-1; J: TRBJ2-3; size: NA; CDR3: CATSDPRLAGLPDTQYF; DNA: TGTGCCACCAGTGATCCTCGACTAGCGGGCCTTCCAGATACGCAGTATTTT
D: TRBD1; V: TRBV11-2; J: TRBJ2-4; size: NA; CDR3: CASSLIGTGPSKNIQYF; DNA: TGTGCCAGCAGCTTAATAGGGACAGGCCCTTCCAAAAACATTCAGTACTTC
D: TRBD2; V: TRBV28; J: TRBJ2-1; size: NA; CDR3: CASSLLTSGSRNEQFF; DNA: TGTGCCAGCAGTTTACTGACTAGCGGGTCGAGAAATGAGCAGTTCTTC
D: NA; V: TRBV11-2; J: TRBJ1-1; size: NA; CDR3: CASRSQGNTEAFF; DNA: TGTGCCAGCAGAAGTCAGGGGAACACTGAAGCTTTCTTT
D: NA; V: TRBV2; J: TRBJ2-5; size: NA; CDR3: CASTLVLETQYF; DNA: TGTGCCAGCACTTTAGTTTTGGAGACCCAGTACTTC
D: NA; V: TRBV5-1; J: TRBJ2-7; size: few; CDR3: CASSLMTDSSYEQYF; DNA: TGCGCCAGCAGCTTGATGACAGATAGCTCCTACGAGCAGTACTTC
D: NA; V: TRBV28; J: TRBJ2-7; size: few; CDR3: CASSLYRDFYEQYF; DNA: TGTGCCAGCAGTTTATACAGGGATTTCTACGAGCAGTACTTC
D: TRBD2; V: TRBV18; J: TRBJ2-7; size: NA; CDR3: CASSRLGKRGTDEQYF; DNA: TGTGCCAGCTCACGACTAGGGAAGCGGGGGACCGACGAGCAGTACTTC
D: TRBD2; V: TRBV12-5; J: TRBJ2-1; size: NA; CDR3: CASGLGGLAGVLHNEQFF; DNA: TGTGCTAGTGGTTTGGGCGGACTAGCGGGAGTGCTTCACAATGAGCAGTTCTTC
D: TRBD1; V: TRBV29-1; J: TRBJ2-3; size: few; CDR3: CSVELRDRATDTQYF; DNA: TGCAGCGTCGAGCTTCGGGACAGGGCGACAGATACGCAGTATTTT
D: NA; V: TRBV12-3/TRBV12-4; J: TRBJ2-7; size: many; CDR3: CASSLGIYEQYF; DNA: TGTGCCAGCAGCCTGGGAATCTACGAGCAGTACTTC
D: TRBD1; V: TRBV7-2; J: TRBJ2-3; size: NA; CDR3: CASSSFPPTGVGGDTQYF; DNA: TGTGCCAGCAGCTCTTTCCCCCCAACAGGGGTTGGGGGAGATACGCAGTATTTT
D: NA; V: TRBV27; J: TRBJ2-7; size: few; CDR3: CASRLEGQGKGSYEQYF; DNA: TGTGCCAGCAGATTGGAAGGTCAGGGGAAGGGCTCCTACGAGCAGTACTTC
D: NA; V: TRBV4-2; J: TRBJ1-4; size: NA; CDR3: CASSQENSGLATNEKLFF; DNA: TGTGCCAGCAGCCAAGAAAATTCGGGGCTGGCAACTAATGAAAAACTGTTTTTT
D: NA; V: TRBV7-3; J: TRBJ2-3; size: few; CDR3: CASSLRGSDTQYF; DNA: TGTGCCAGCAGCTTAAGGGGATCAGATACGCAGTATTTT
D: NA; V: TRBV12-3/TRBV12-4; J: TRBJ2-1; size: few; CDR3: CASSSGPSYNEQFF; DNA: TGTGCCAGCAGTTCGGGACCCTCCTACAATGAGCAGTTCTTC
D: TRBD1; V: TRBV5-1; J: TRBJ1-2; size: NA; CDR3: CASSLRRTGSGYTF; DNA: TGCGCCAGCAGCCTTAGGCGGACAGGGTCTGGCTACACCTTC
D: NA; V: TRBV2; J: TRBJ2-4; size: few; CDR3: CASSEATHLAKNIQYF; DNA: TGTGCCAGCAGTGAAGCGACACATCTAGCCAAAAACATTCAGTACTTC
D: NA; V: TRBV7-6; J: TRBJ1-5; size: NA; CDR3: CASSLRSGEPQHF; DNA: TGTGCCAGCAGCCTCCGTTCCGGGGAGCCCCAGCATTTT
D: TRBD1; V: TRBV5-8; J: TRBJ1-5; size: NA; CDR3: CASSPGQGGISNQPQHF; DNA: TGTGCCAGCAGCCCGGGACAGGGGGGGATAAGCAATCAGCCCCAGCATTTT
D: TRBD2; V: TRBV20-1; J: TRBJ2-1; size: NA; CDR3: CSALRSGSFDEQFF; DNA: TGCAGTGCCCTGAGAAGCGGGAGTTTCGATGAGCAGTTCTTC
D: TRBD1; V: TRBV15; J: TRBJ2-1; size: once; CDR3: CATSRDLPGGNEQFF; DNA: TGTGCCACCAGCAGAGATCTTCCAGGGGGCAATGAGCAGTTCTTC
D: NA; V: TRBV7-2; J: TRBJ2-5; size: NA; CDR3: CASSLGGAGQETQYF; DNA: TGTGCCAGCAGCTTGGGGGGCGCTGGGCAAGAGACCCAGTACTTC
D: TRBD1; V: TRBV7-2; J: TRBJ2-4; size: few; CDR3: CASSLVFGQGAGEQYF; DNA: TGTGCCAGCAGCTTAGTTTTTGGACAGGGGGCGGGGGAGCAGTACTTC
D: NA; V: TRBV9; J: TRBJ2-7; size: once; CDR3: CASSVGLGGSYEQYF; DNA: TGTGCCAGCAGCGTAGGTCTCGGAGGGTCCTACGAGCAGTACTTC
D: NA; V: TRBV2; J: TRBJ1-5; size: NA; CDR3: CASGLNTGTSQPQHF; DNA: TGTGCCAGCGGATTAAACACAGGGACCAGTCAGCCCCAGCATTTT
D: NA; V: TRBV5-6; J: TRBJ2-7; size: once; CDR3: CASSERLVDEQYF; DNA: TGTGCCAGCAGTGAAAGACTAGTTGACGAGCAGTACTTC
D: TRBD2; V: TRBV20-1; J: TRBJ2-1; size: NA; CDR3: CSARRGAGGYNEQFF; DNA: TGCAGTGCAAGGAGGGGAGCGGGAGGGTACAATGAGCAGTTCTTC
D: NA; V: TRBV6-1; J: TRBJ2-7; size: few; CDR3: CASRIPRGYEQYF; DNA: TGTGCCAGCAGGATCCCAAGGGGGTACGAGCAGTACTTC
D: NA; V: TRBV4-1; J: TRBJ1-2; size: NA; CDR3: CVSSRPGTNYGYTF; DNA: TGCGTCAGCAGCCGTCCCGGGACTAACTATGGCTACACCTTC
D: NA; V: TRBV2; J: TRBJ1-1; size: once; CDR3: CASSEVTPGNTEAFF; DNA: TGTGCCAGCAGTGAAGTGACGCCCGGGAACACTGAAGCTTTCTTT